One and the same sample provided the 31 T cell receptor beta chains below, sequenced in a study of T cell responses to AZD1222 COVID-19 vaccine. Sequencing was performed with immunoSEQ multiplex PCR; in TCRdb, only in-frame clones are kept and a portion is missing. The table lists over 150,000 clones, roughly 92% of them singletons, with about 1% in the top ten. The sequences come from peripheral blood, collected 28 days after the second AZD1222 dose. The receptor source for this set is an adult who received the AZD1222 COVID-19 vaccine.

V gene TRBV28 combines with J gene TRBJ1-2; TRBD1 agrees at 7 bases. The length of the CDR3 is 13 residues. Germline lookup yields CDR1 MDHEN and CDR2 SYDVKM. With V trimmed by 11 bases and J by 7 bases, 13 bases remained unmatched. CDR3 amino acids: CALSWQGESGYTF. In DNA, the CDR3 is TGTGCCCTAAGCTGGCAGGGGGAATCTGGCTACACCTTC.

The rearrangement uses TRBV5-1 and TRBJ2-5, with D perhaps TRBD1 (5 bases). Germline CDR1 reads SGHRS; CDR2 reads YFSETQ. V was pared by 1 base and J by 5 bases, with 15 bases between. This CDR3 is built from 15 residues. CDR3 bases: TGCGCCAGCAGCTTGAATGGGGTGGGGCAGGAGACCCAGTACTTC. This translates into CASSLNGVGQETQYF.

This chain connects TRBV7-2 to TRBJ2-7, with TRBD1 identical over 10 bases. Germline-derived CDR1 and CDR2 are SGHTA and FQGNSA. V lost 2 bases, J lost 6 bases, and 7 bases stayed unmatched. The CDR3 runs 15 residues. This CDR3 reads CASSLYLGQGLEQYF. DNA of the CDR3: TGTGCCAGCAGCTTATATCTGGGACAGGGGCTCGAGCAGTACTTC.

The chain employs TRBV7-2 and TRBJ2-5, with D possibly being TRBD1 (6 bases). The V and J ends lost 3 bases and 2 bases respectively, with 13 bases between them. Germline V gives CDR1 SGHTA, CDR2 FQGNSA. The CDR3 loop spans 15 amino acids. This CDR3 reads CASSFAGAAQETQYF. CDR3 nucleotide sequence: TGTGCCAGCAGCTTTGCAGGGGCGGCACAAGAGACCCAGTACTTC.

The chain has TRBV7-2 and TRBJ2-7; 10 positions match TRBD2. CDR1 SGHTA and CDR2 FQGNSA come from the germline V gene. Trimming at V came to 5 bases and at J to 2 bases, leaving 6 bases not matched to a gene. The CDR3 consists of 15 residues. The CDR3 region is CASSRSGGNTYEQYF. In DNA, the CDR3 is TGTGCCAGCAGCCGTAGCGGGGGGAACACCTACGAGCAGTACTTC. Using reference TRBV7-2 and TRBJ2-7 for the parts outside the CDR3, the full variable domain is GAGVSQSPSNKVTEKGKDVELRCDPISGHTALYWYRQSLGQGLEFLIYFQGNSAPDKSGLPSDRFSAERTGGSVSTLTIQRTQQEDSAVYLCASSRSGGNTYEQYFGPGTRLTVT.

This clone occurred a few times. This chain links TRBV9 with TRBJ2-2; 10 bases align to TRBD2. This CDR3 contains 17 residues. V was clipped by 4 bases and J by 5 bases; unmatched bases: 11. Looked up from germline, CDR1 is SGDLS and CDR2 is YYNGEE. DNA for the CDR3: TGTGCCAGCAGCACCCCTGGGACTAGCGTGAGGACCGGGGAGCTGTTTTTT. Translating gives CASSTPGTSVRTGELFF.

The rearrangement links TRBV19 to TRBJ2-2, with D possibly being TRBD2 (6 bases). Germline V gives CDR1 LNHDA, CDR2 SQIVND (reference sequence). Trimming stripped 6 bases from V and 6 bases from J, with 17 bases between. The CDR3 sequence is 15 residues long. Written as DNA, the CDR3 is TGTGCCAGTAGCACCGCCGGGGGTGGCGCCGGGGAGCTGTTTTTT. This translates into CASSTAGGGAGELFF.

The J gene is TRBJ1-1, the V gene TRBV27, with 8 nucleotides matching TRBD1. Germline CDR1 reads MNHEY; CDR2 reads SMNVEV (reference sequence). This CDR3 has 12 amino acids. J gave up 11 bases and V 5 bases, and 7 bases lay outside the gene matches. The CDR3 region is CASSPPRGLAFF. CDR3 nucleotide sequence: TGTGCCAGCAGTCCCCCCAGGGGGCTGGCTTTCTTT.

The chain couples TRBV12-3 or TRBV12-4 to TRBJ2-7; 7 bases are a match to TRBD1. CDR3 length: 12 residues. Trimming removed 4 bases from V and 9 bases from J; junction bases left unmatched: 6. The CDR3: CASSSGDRGQYF. The DNA for the CDR3 is TGTGCCAGCAGTTCCGGGGACAGAGGGCAGTACTTC.

The gene calls are TRBV28 and TRBJ1-2, with D perhaps TRBD1 (6 bases). This CDR3 has 13 amino acids. V gave up 5 bases and J gave up 8 bases, with 15 bases separating them. Germline-derived CDR1 and CDR2 are MDHEN and SYDVKM. The chain's CDR3 is CASSLQGLEGYTF. DNA of the CDR3: TGTGCCAGCAGTCTACAGGGATTGGAGGGCTACACCTTC.

V and J are TRBV10-3 and TRBJ1-1; D may be TRBD1 (5 bases). The CDR3 totals 15 residues. Germline lookup yields CDR1 ENHRY and CDR2 SYGVKD. The V end lost 6 bases, the J end lost 3 bases, and 17 bases lay between the germline ends. CDR3 sequence reads: CAIRRDGGTYTEAFF. CDR3 bases: TGTGCCATCAGACGGGACGGAGGGACCTACACTGAAGCTTTCTTT.

V is TRBV7-2 and J is TRBJ1-6, with D maybe TRBD1 (5 bases). Trimming removed 6 bases at V and 10 bases at J, with 10 bases between. The CDR3 covers 12 residues. CDR1 is SGHTA and CDR2 is FQGNSA in the germline V gene. The CDR3 region has the DNA TGTGCCAGCAGGTCCGGGGGATCACCCCTCCACTTT. Protein: CASRSGGSPLHF.

The chain combines TRBV19 with TRBJ2-7; 7 bases are shared with TRBD1. CDR3 length: 13 amino acids. The trim removed 5 bases at V and 6 bases at J, leaving 7 bases unmatched. Germline CDR1 is LNHDA and CDR2 is SQIVND (reference sequence). The CDR3, as DNA: TGTGCCAGTAGTCGACAGGGAGCTGGCGAGCAGTACTTC. It specifies CASSRQGAGEQYF.

The V call is TRBV7-2, the J call TRBJ2-3; possibly TRBD1 for D (5 bases). The germline V gene has CDR1 SGHTA and CDR2 FQGNSA. V was shortened by 3 bases and J by 1 base, with 14 bases between the two germline ends. CDR3 length: 16 amino acids. The CDR3 nucleotides read TGTGCCAGCAGCTTTCGATCAGGGTCTCGCACAGATACGCAGTATTTT. The encoded protein is CASSFRSGSRTDTQYF.

The rearrangement joins TRBV6-2 or TRBV6-3 to TRBJ2-5; no clear D. Germline CDR1 is MNHEY and CDR2 is SVGEGT. This CDR3 is 10 amino acids long. V was shortened by 5 bases and J by 3 bases, with 1 base between the two germline ends. CDR3 bases: TGTGCCAGCAGTAAAGAGACCCAGTACTTC. Encoded protein: CASSKETQYF.

CDR3 residues: CASSAAILQETQYF. DNA for the CDR3: TGTGCCAGCAGCGCAGCTATATTACAAGAGACCCAGTACTTC. V usage is TRBV7-9 and J usage is TRBJ2-5; D call uncertain. The germline V and J ends were trimmed by 5 bases and 2 bases, with 12 bases remaining between them. The germline V gene has CDR1 SEHNR and CDR2 FQNEAQ (reference sequence). This CDR3 is 14 amino acids long.

This clone appeared a single time. The chain combines TRBV4-3 with TRBJ1-1, with TRBD1 matching over 10 bases. The CDR3 extends over 16 amino acids. V shed 0 bases, J shed 4 bases, and the junction held 5 bases outside the gene matches. Germline V gene data show CDR1 as LGHNA and CDR2 as YSLEER. The CDR3 region has the DNA TGCGCCAGCAGCCAAGATGTAGGGACAGGGGCCACTGAAGCTTTCTTT. This sequence encodes CASSQDVGTGATEAFF.

The genes are TRBV29-1 and TRBJ1-4; 7 nucleotides agree with TRBD1. V lost 2 bases to trimming and J lost 6 bases; unmatched junction nucleotides: 3. The germline CDR1 and CDR2 sequences are SQVTM and ANQGSEA. The CDR3 has 13 residues. The CDR3 bases are TGCAGCGTTGAACAGGGGGTCCATGAAAAACTGTTTTTT. It translates to CSVEQGVHEKLFF. Variable domain in full (rest from reference TRBV29-1 and TRBJ1-4): SAVISQKPSRDICQRGTSLTIQCQVDSQVTMMFWYRQQPGQSLTLIATANQGSEATYESGFVIDKFPISRPNLTFSTLTVSNMSPEDSSIYLCSVEQGVHEKLFFGSGTQLSVL.

The chain combines TRBV13 with TRBJ2-5; D unclear. Germline CDR1 and CDR2: PRHDT and FYEKMQ (reference sequence). This CDR3 is 14 amino acids long. V lost 1 base and J lost 1, with 7 bases in between. As DNA, the CDR3 is TGTGCCAGCAGCTTAGTGGGCAGCCAAGAGACCCAGTACTTC. Translated: CASSLVGSQETQYF.

The J gene is TRBJ1-2, the V gene TRBV12-3 or TRBV12-4; D not certain. The CDR3 has 13 amino acids. V lost 7 bases to trimming and J lost 8 bases, with 17 bases between them. In DNA form, the CDR3 reads TGTGCCAGCAAAAGTTCCCAAGGCCAAGGCTACACCTTC. It is translated as CASKSSQGQGYTF.

The chain has TRBV27 and TRBJ1-5; D is ambiguous. The CDR3 has 19 amino acids. Germline assignment: CDR1 MNHEY and CDR2 SMNVEV (reference sequence). V was pared by 2 bases and J by 0 bases, with 20 bases between. The CDR3 DNA reads TGTGCCAGCAGTTTACGCCCCCCCGGGTCAACTTATAGCAATCAGCCCCAGCATTTT. The encoded protein is CASSLRPPGSTYSNQPQHF.

This chain uses TRBV5-4 with TRBJ1-4; D is unresolved. This CDR3 contains 17 residues. Germline CDR1 and CDR2: SGHNT and YYREEE (reference sequence). Trimming took 0 bases from V and 2 from J, leaving 14 bases between them. In nucleotides, the CDR3 is TGTGCCAGCAGCTTGGGATCGGGAGGATGGACTAATGAAAAACTGTTTTTT. Protein: CASSLGSGGWTNEKLFF. The full variable domain, with the rest looked up from reference TRBV5-4 and TRBJ1-4, is ETGVTQSPTHLIKTRGQQVTLRCSSQSGHNTVSWYQQALGQGPQFIFQYYREEENGRGNFPPRFSGLQFPNYSSELNVNALELDDSALYLCASSLGSGGWTNEKLFFGSGTQLSVL.

The CDR3 DNA sequence: TGTGCCAGCAGCTATAGGGACAGCAGCTCCTACAATGAGCAGTTCTTC. It yields the protein CASSYRDSSSYNEQFF. The chain employs TRBV7-9 and TRBJ2-1, with TRBD1 identical over 7 bases. V lost 4 bases, J lost 0 bases, and 6 bases stayed unmatched. The CDR3 is 16 amino acids. CDR1 is SEHNR, CDR2 FQNEAQ, per germline (reference sequence).

V is TRBV7-2 and J is TRBJ1-5; D is possibly TRBD1 (5 bases). The CDR3 has 17 residues. The germline V and J ends were trimmed by 2 bases and 7 bases, with 21 bases remaining between them. Germline CDR1 and CDR2: SGHTA and FQGNSA. The CDR3 here is CASSLNGRGTEDQPQHF. The CDR3 region has the DNA TGTGCCAGCAGCTTAAATGGGCGGGGGACCGAAGACCAGCCCCAGCATTTT.

The chain combines TRBV24-1 with TRBJ1-5, with 10 bases lining up with TRBD1. V lost 5 bases, J lost 2 bases, and 5 bases stayed unmatched. The CDR3 sequence is 16 residues long. Germline V lookup: CDR1 KGHDR, CDR2 SFDVKD. CDR3: CATSVFGQGGNQPQHF. CDR3 bases: TGTGCCACCAGTGTGTTCGGACAGGGGGGCAATCAGCCCCAGCATTTT.

The gene calls are TRBV19 and TRBJ1-1; no reliable D call. Trimming cost V 4 bases and J 3 bases, with 9 bases left between them. The CDR3 is 13 residues long. Germline V gives CDR1 LNHDA, CDR2 SQIVND (reference sequence). CDR3 sequence reads: CASSKREYTEAFF. CDR3 coding DNA: TGTGCCAGTAGTAAGAGGGAGTACACTGAAGCTTTCTTT. Looking up the rest from reference TRBV19 and TRBJ1-1 gives the full variable domain: DGGITQSPKYLFRKEGQNVTLSCEQNLNHDAMYWYRQDPGQGLRLIYYSQIVNDFQKGDIAEGYSVSREKKESFPLTVTSAQKNPTAFYLCASSKREYTEAFFGQGTRLTVV.

J is TRBJ1-5 and V is TRBV7-9, with unresolved D. The length of the CDR3 is 12 residues. Trimming cost V 2 bases and J 9 bases, with 8 bases left between them. Germline CDR1 reads SEHNR; CDR2 reads FQNEAQ (reference sequence). The CDR3 nucleotides are TGTGCCAGCAGCTTACACTCCGGGCCCCAGCATTTT. Translated, it gives CASSLHSGPQHF. Using reference TRBV7-9 and TRBJ1-5 for the parts outside the CDR3, the full variable domain is DTGVSQNPRHKITKRGQNVTFRCDPISEHNRLYWYRQTLGQGPEFLTYFQNEAQLEKSRLLSDRFSAERPKGSFSTLEIQRTEQGDSAMYLCASSLHSGPQHFGDGTRLSIL.

The V gene is TRBV10-2, the J gene TRBJ1-6; D gene unclear. Trimming took 6 bases from V and 8 from J, leaving 11 bases between them. The CDR3 covers 13 residues. The germline gives CDR1 WSHSY, CDR2 SAAADI. The CDR3 loop reads CASRDGRYSPLHF. In nucleotides, the CDR3 is TGCGCCAGCAGGGACGGAAGATATTCACCCCTCCACTTT.

The rearrangement joins TRBV18 to TRBJ1-1; possibly TRBD1 for D (5 bases). Germline V gene sequence: CDR1 KGHSH, CDR2 LQKENI. There are 13 residues in the CDR3. V lost 2 bases to trimming and J lost 4 bases, with 8 bases between them. The CDR3 loop is CASSPGGTTEAFF. The DNA for the CDR3 is TGTGCCAGCTCACCAGGGGGTACCACTGAAGCTTTCTTT.

This clone turned up a few times. V gene TRBV10-3 combines with J gene TRBJ2-7; 7 nucleotides match TRBD1. Germline V gene sequence: CDR1 ENHRY, CDR2 SYGVKD. The CDR3 covers 15 residues. V was clipped by 6 bases and J by 1 base; unmatched bases: 9. The CDR3 loop reads CAISPRQGASYEQYF. Written as DNA, the CDR3 is TGTGCCATCAGCCCCAGACAGGGAGCTTCCTACGAGCAGTACTTC.

This clone has just one count. The chain recombines TRBV5-1 with TRBJ2-1; 8 bases fit TRBD1. Trimming took 4 bases from V and 0 from J; bases not matched to a gene: 6. CDR3 length: 16 residues. The V gene's germline CDR1 is SGHRS and CDR2 YFSETQ. The CDR3 here is CASSPGQGSSYNEQFF. Here the CDR3 DNA reads TGCGCCAGCAGCCCCGGACAGGGTAGCTCCTACAATGAGCAGTTCTTC.